This T cell receptor (beta chain) was captured by sequencing in a study of T cells after yellow fever vaccination. This clonotype has a count of ten or more. Its antigen is not identified. Study-wide findings and caveats: Peaking faster, on day 5 versus 15, the secondary response was nonetheless weaker. There was a possibility that FACS-sorted repertoires contained abundant clonotypes contaminating from the bulk population.

J lost 9 bases, V lost 4 bases, and 3 bases had no gene match. CDR3 size: 12 residues. Per the germline V gene, CDR1 is SEHNR and CDR2 is FQNEAQ (reference sequence). TCRdb passed the 5' RACE reads through MiXCR, listing each CDR3 protein once. The sample contains about 340,000 distinct CDR3 sequences, 3.5% to 4.5% of which appear only once. V usage is TRBV7-9 and J usage is TRBJ2-1; 7 nucleotides agree with TRBD2. Specimen: PBMCs, collected 5 days after the yellow fever booster vaccination. The sequence was collected from a man aged 18 to 30 who received the YFV17D yellow fever vaccine. DNA of the CDR3: TGTGCCAGCAGCTCGTCGGGGGGTGAGCAGTTCTTC. Translating it yields CASSSSGGEQFF.